This TCR beta chain was captured in a study of T cell responses to AZD1222 COVID-19 vaccine. Using immunoSEQ multiplex PCR, the repertoire was profiled, and TCRdb retains in-frame clones only, with some absent. Of 150,000 to 200,000 clones in the sample, more than 85% were seen once. Deletions cut 1 base from V and 5 bases from J, with 6 bases between. Germline loops: CDR1 SEHNR, CDR2 FQNEAQ (reference sequence). This CDR3 spans 13 amino acids. V gene TRBV7-9 combines with J gene TRBJ1-3, with D unresolved. The sample was peripheral blood, taken 28 days after the second AZD1222 dose. This receptor was identified in an adult who received the AZD1222 COVID-19 vaccine. The CDR3 here is CASSLESRNTIYF. The CDR3 nucleotides are TGTGCCAGCAGCTTAGAGTCCCGAAACACCATATATTTT.